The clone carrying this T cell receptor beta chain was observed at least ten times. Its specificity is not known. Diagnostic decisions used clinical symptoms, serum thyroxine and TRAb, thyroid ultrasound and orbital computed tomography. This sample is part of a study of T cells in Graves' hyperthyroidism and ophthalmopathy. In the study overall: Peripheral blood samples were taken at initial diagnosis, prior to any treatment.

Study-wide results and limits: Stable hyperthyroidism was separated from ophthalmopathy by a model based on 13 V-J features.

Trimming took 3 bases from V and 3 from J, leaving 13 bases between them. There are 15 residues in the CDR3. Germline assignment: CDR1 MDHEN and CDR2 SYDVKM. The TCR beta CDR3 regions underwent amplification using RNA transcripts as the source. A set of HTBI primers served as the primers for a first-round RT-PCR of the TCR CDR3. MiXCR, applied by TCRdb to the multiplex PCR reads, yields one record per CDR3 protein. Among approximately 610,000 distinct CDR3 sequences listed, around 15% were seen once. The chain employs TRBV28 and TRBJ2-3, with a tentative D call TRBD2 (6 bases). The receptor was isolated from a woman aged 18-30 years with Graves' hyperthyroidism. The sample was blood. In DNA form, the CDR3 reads TGTGCCAGCAGTTTCTATGGGGGGAGGACAGATACGCAGTATTTT. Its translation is CASSFYGGRTDTQYF.